This T cell receptor (beta chain) was captured by sequencing in a study of early T cells in non-severe SARS-CoV-2 infection. Study-wide context: Unpaired chains resulted from sequencing bulk RNA of unsorted whole blood.

This clonotype has just a few counts. Its matching antigen is unknown. The CDR3 sequence is 16 residues long. V shed 1 base and J shed 0 bases, with 7 bases lying between them. Germline V lookup: CDR1 SNHLY, CDR2 FYNNEI. The protocol attached unique molecular identifiers to individual cDNA molecules. TCRdb reanalysed the 5' RACE reads using MiXCR and keeps one entry per CDR3 protein. The sample yields under 85,000 distinct CDR3 sequences, approximately 12% seen once. Findings of the study overall: VDJdb matching favored anti-spike CD8 responses, missing private and CD4 specificities.

Sequenced here: whole blood, sampled at baseline. The TCR was taken from an adult who was a healthcare worker with PCR-confirmed SARS-CoV-2 infection or an uninfected control (not recorded which). The donor label of this sample is uncertain. The chain employs TRBV2 and TRBJ1-6, with D hard to call. CDR3 DNA sequence: TGTGCCAGCAGTGAAGGAACGAGCTCCTATAATTCACCCCTCCACTTT. Encoded protein: CASSEGTSSYNSPLHF. The full variable domain, with the rest looked up from reference TRBV2 and TRBJ1-6, is EPEVTQTPSHQVTQMGQEVILRCVPISNHLYFYWYRQILGQKVEFLVSFYNNEISEKSEIFDDQFSVERPDGSNFTLKIRSTKLEDSAMYFCASSEGTSSYNSPLHFGNGTRLTVT.